The T cell receptor beta chain under discussion was sequenced for a study of cytomegalovirus exposure and HLA in healthy donors. This CDR3 comprises 12 residues. In germline, CDR1 is SGHNT, CDR2 YYREEE (reference sequence). The V and J ends lost 4 bases and 4 bases respectively, with 6 bases between them. Regarding the study as a whole: TCR association rates varied by HLA locus in a later analysis, with DRB1 highest and HLA-C lowest. It was about 180 TCR beta chains that were listed as cytomegalovirus-associated. HLA allele associations emerged for roughly 17,000 TCR beta sequences in a later analysis, at 0.05 false discovery rate.

PCR involved 60 Vbeta and 13 Jbeta primers. Original methodology: The authors later counted tens of millions of unique TCR beta chains, approximately 10 million of them shared. Profiled with immunoSEQ multiplex PCR; TCRdb holds only in-frame clones, not every one. V, J and clone size derive from that table, while D and trimming were established from the DNA sequence. The sample holds around 160,000 clones, over 70% seen once. Details on this clone: The antigen remains undetermined.

The V and J genes are TRBV5-4 and TRBJ1-5; D unclear. The sequencing sample was made of PBMCs. The receptor's source is a woman between 18 and 29 years old in good health and CMV-seronegative. The CDR3 reads CASSQDNQPQHF. The CDR3 DNA reads TGTGCCAGCAGCCAGGATAATCAGCCCCAGCATTTT.